One and the same sample provided the 7 T cell receptor beta chains below, sequenced in a study of blood T cell repertoires in COVID-19. Using immunoSEQ multiplex PCR, the repertoire was profiled, and TCRdb retains in-frame clones only, with some absent. Among around 100,000 clones listed, almost 90% were seen once. The source material was peripheral blood. Receptor source: a human donor in a cohort sampled during active COVID-19.

The chain joins TRBV28 to TRBJ1-4, with 11 bases identical to TRBD1. This CDR3 contains 14 residues. Germline assignment: CDR1 MDHEN and CDR2 SYDVKM. With V trimmed by 3 bases and J by 7 bases, 1 base remained unmatched. CDR3 in amino acids: CASSLDRGREKLFF. For the CDR3, the DNA is TGTGCCAGCAGTTTGGACAGGGGGCGTGAAAAACTGTTTTTT.

CDR3 nucleotides: TGTGCCAGCAGCGTGGGCAGGGGACCCTACGAGCAGTACTTC. It is translated as CASSVGRGPYEQYF. The chain is built from TRBV9 and TRBJ2-7; weak D call: TRBD1 (6 bases). The CDR3 is 14 amino acids. Germline V lookup: CDR1 SGDLS, CDR2 YYNGEE. Trimming stripped 2 bases from V and 2 bases from J, with 11 bases between.

This rearrangement joins TRBV19 to TRBJ2-2, with TRBD1 identical over 9 bases. Germline V gene lookup returns CDR1 LNHDA and CDR2 SQIVND (reference sequence). This CDR3 has 15 residues. Germline trimming cut 7 bases from V and 6 bases from J; bases unmatched to any gene: 9. The CDR3 DNA is TGTGCCAGTACCGCCGGACAGGGGAGGGCCGGGGAGCTGTTTTTT. Translated: CASTAGQGRAGELFF.

The chain uses TRBV6-5 and TRBJ1-1, with TRBD1 matching 9 bases. Trimming took 8 bases from V and 5 from J; bases not matched to a gene: 3. The CDR3 length is 12 residues. Germline V gives CDR1 MNHEY, CDR2 SVGAGI. The CDR3: CASRTGETEAFF. The CDR3 region has the DNA TGTGCCAGCCGGACAGGGGAAACTGAAGCTTTCTTT.

This rearrangement joins TRBV18 to TRBJ1-3, with D possibly being TRBD1 (5 bases). CDR1 is KGHSH, CDR2 LQKENI, per germline. V was shortened by 4 bases and J by 1 base, with 11 bases between the two germline ends. This CDR3 spans 15 amino acids. The CDR3 reads CASSLYSGSGNTIYF. The CDR3 DNA is TGTGCCAGCTCACTCTACTCAGGGTCTGGAAACACCATATATTTT.

The rearrangement links TRBV14 to TRBJ2-7; 10 bases match TRBD2. Unmatched junction bases numbered 8, after V lost 6 bases and J lost 9 bases. In germline, CDR1 is SGHDN, CDR2 FVKESK. The length of the CDR3 is 13 residues. The CDR3 nucleotides are TGTGCCAGCAGACCCAGCGGGGGGGACGGGCAGTACTTC. This translates into CASRPSGGDGQYF.

This rearrangement joins TRBV7-2 to TRBJ2-7; maybe TRBD2 (6 bases). The CDR3 sequence is 16 residues long. Deletions cut 0 bases from V and 5 bases from J, with 17 bases between. Germline lookup yields CDR1 SGHTA and CDR2 FQGNSA. CDR3 sequence (DNA): TGTGCCAGCAGCTTAGCCCCGGTGGCAGGGAGGAACGAGCAGTACTTC. This translates into CASSLAPVAGRNEQYF.